This T cell receptor (beta chain) was retrieved from a study of blood T cells in healthy people across ages. The V and J ends lost 2 bases and 2 bases respectively, with 5 bases between them. Germline assignment: CDR1 MNHEY and CDR2 SVGAGI. There are 13 residues in the CDR3. Primers used in a second PCR of about 7 to 12 cycles were a sample-barcoded 5' primer and a J-beta primer mix. Each CDR3 protein gets one entry after TCRdb re-called the 5' RACE reads with MiXCR. The sample records some 940,000 distinct CDR3 sequences, under 35% being singletons. The same sample was also studied in work on T cells of mothers and their children.

The receptor was derived from a woman aged 40 to 50 in good health. The gene calls are TRBV6-5 and TRBJ2-3; D is uncertain. Sequenced: blood. The CDR3 reads CASSYDFTDTQYF. The CDR3 nucleotides read TGTGCCAGCAGTTACGATTTCACAGATACGCAGTATTTT.